This is a list of T cell receptor beta chains from one sample in a study of blood T cell repertoires in COVID-19. This table comes from immunoSEQ multiplex PCR, and its TCRdb copy is limited to in-frame clones, with some not included. The sample shows about 140,000 clones, about four fifths of them seen only once. The material sequenced was peripheral blood. All receptors come from a woman aged 55-70 years with acute or convalescent COVID-19. CDR3s include the opening cysteine and the closing phenylalanine or tryptophan. The order of the fields is CDR3 DNA, CDR3 protein, J gene, D gene, CDR3 length, V gene, clone size. A D gene is named only where the DNA matches it firmly. Not every row has a clone size; where given, it reads once, few, many or a size class.

DNA: TGTGCCAGCAGTCCGGGATCGACCTACGAGCAGTACTTC; CDR3: CASSPGSTYEQYF; J: TRBJ2-7; D: .; length: 13; V: TRBV12-3/TRBV12-4; size: .
DNA: TGTGCCAGCAGCGTAGAGTCCGGGACTAGCGGGAGGGCAACCTACAATGAGCAGTTCTTC; CDR3: CASSVESGTSGRATYNEQFF; J: TRBJ2-1; D: TRBD2; length: 20; V: TRBV9; size: .
DNA: TGTGCCACATCGACAGCAAGCGGGTCCTACAATGAGCAGTTCTTC; CDR3: CATSTASGSYNEQFF; J: TRBJ2-1; D: .; length: 15; V: TRBV2; size: .
DNA: TGTGCCTGGAGTCAGGGGGACAATCAGCCCCAGCATTTT; CDR3: CAWSQGDNQPQHF; J: TRBJ1-5; D: TRBD1; length: 13; V: TRBV30; size: few
DNA: TGTGCCAGCAACTCAGACAGGGGGCGAGACACTGAAGCTTTCTTT; CDR3: CASNSDRGRDTEAFF; J: TRBJ1-1; D: TRBD1; length: 15; V: TRBV7-8; size: .
DNA: TGCGCCAGCAGTGGTGGACAGGGTGGGGCCCGGCCCGGGGAGCTGTTTTTT; CDR3: CASSGGQGGARPGELFF; J: TRBJ2-2; D: TRBD1; length: 17; V: TRBV10-1; size: few
DNA: TGTGCCAGCAGTGACTACAGGGACACCGGGGAGCTGTTTTTT; CDR3: CASSDYRDTGELFF; J: TRBJ2-2; D: .; length: 14; V: TRBV2; size: .
DNA: TGTGCCAGCTCAGAGACAGGGGCCACAGATACGCAGTATTTT; CDR3: CASSETGATDTQYF; J: TRBJ2-3; D: TRBD1; length: 14; V: TRBV18; size: .
DNA: TGTGCCAGCAGCTCCCTACTTAGCGGGTCAAGCTCCTACAATGAGCAGTTCTTC; CDR3: CASSSLLSGSSSYNEQFF; J: TRBJ2-1; D: TRBD2; length: 18; V: TRBV13; size: .
DNA: TGTGCCAGCAGCCCCTTGGGGGGACAGGGGGTGTACGAGCAGTACTTC; CDR3: CASSPLGGQGVYEQYF; J: TRBJ2-7; D: TRBD1; length: 16; V: TRBV3-1/TRBV3-2; size: few
DNA: TGTGCCAGCAGCCAAGATACAAGTAGGGGAAGGCAGTACTTC; CDR3: CASSQDTSRGRQYF; J: TRBJ2-7; D: .; length: 14; V: TRBV4-2; size: .
DNA: TGCGCCAGCAGCCAGGCAAACGGGGATACGCAGTATTTT; CDR3: CASSQANGDTQYF; J: TRBJ2-3; D: .; length: 13; V: TRBV4-3; size: .
DNA: TGTGCCAGCGGGACCGGGACAGGGGTAAACAATGAGCAGTTCTTC; CDR3: CASGTGTGVNNEQFF; J: TRBJ2-1; D: TRBD1; length: 15; V: TRBV9; size: .
DNA: TGTGCCAGCAGTTTCTCCACCGGGACAGAGTACACAGATACGCAGTATTTT; CDR3: CASSFSTGTEYTDTQYF; J: TRBJ2-3; D: TRBD1; length: 17; V: TRBV27; size: .
DNA: TGCGCCAGCAGCACCCGGACAGGGATGAACACTGAAGCTTTCTTT; CDR3: CASSTRTGMNTEAFF; J: TRBJ1-1; D: TRBD1; length: 15; V: TRBV5-1; size: .
DNA: TGTGCCAGCAGTTTAATCTATGTCAATGAGCAGTTCTTC; CDR3: CASSLIYVNEQFF; J: TRBJ2-1; D: .; length: 13; V: TRBV12-3/TRBV12-4; size: .
DNA: TGTGCCAGCAGCTCAAGCCAGGGGGCTGCCCCAACCCTGAGAGCAACTAATGAAAAACTGTTTTTT; CDR3: CASSSSQGAAPTLRATNEKLFF; J: TRBJ1-4; D: TRBD1; length: 22; V: TRBV28; size: .
DNA: TGCGCCAGCAGCCAATACAGGGCGGGCGAGCAGTACTTC; CDR3: CASSQYRAGEQYF; J: TRBJ2-7; D: .; length: 13; V: TRBV4-3; size: .
DNA: TGTGCCAGCAGCCAAGCCTTGACAGGGGTTTGGCAGCCCCAGCATTTT; CDR3: CASSQALTGVWQPQHF; J: TRBJ1-5; D: TRBD1; length: 16; V: TRBV3-1/TRBV3-2; size: .
DNA: TGTGCCAGCAGTGAACGTGTTGGGGAGTCGGCTGAAGCTTTCTTT; CDR3: CASSERVGESAEAFF; J: TRBJ1-1; D: .; length: 15; V: TRBV6-1; size: many
DNA: TGTGCCAGTAGTGATCGACAGGGCCCTCCTGAAGCTTTCTTT; CDR3: CASSDRQGPPEAFF; J: TRBJ1-1; D: TRBD1; length: 14; V: TRBV19; size: .